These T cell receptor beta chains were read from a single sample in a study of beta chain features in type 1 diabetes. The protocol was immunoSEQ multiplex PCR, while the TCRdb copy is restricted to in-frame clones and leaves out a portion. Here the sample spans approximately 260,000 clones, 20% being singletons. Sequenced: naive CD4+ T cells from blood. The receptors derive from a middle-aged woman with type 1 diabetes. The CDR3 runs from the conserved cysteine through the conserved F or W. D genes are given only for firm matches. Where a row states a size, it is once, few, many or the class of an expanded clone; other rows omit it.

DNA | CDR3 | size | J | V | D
TGTGCCAGCAGCCGTGGAAGCGGGACGGACCCGGGGGAGACCCAGTACTTC | CASSRGSGTDPGETQYF | . | TRBJ2-5 | TRBV7-3 | TRBD2
TGTGCCAGTAGTGTCCGGGACAGGGATTCGCTCGGCTACACCTTC | CASSVRDRDSLGYTF | . | TRBJ1-2 | TRBV19 | TRBD1
TGTGCCAGCAGTTTGGGGACAGGGAGGGAGACCCAGTACTTC | CASSLGTGRETQYF | few | TRBJ2-5 | TRBV27 | TRBD1
TGTGCCAGCAGCTCATCACCCCAGGGGGCGCGGGAGACCCAGTACTTC | CASSSSPQGARETQYF | . | TRBJ2-5 | TRBV7-2 | TRBD1
TGTGCCAGCAGCTTGGGGCAGGGGGTCCAAGAGACCCAGTACTTC | CASSLGQGVQETQYF | . | TRBJ2-5 | TRBV5-6 | TRBD1
TGTGCCAGCAGTGGCGGGGACAGGGTCTACTTC | CASSGGDRVYF | . | TRBJ2-4 | TRBV2 | TRBD1
TGCGCCAGCAGCCAAGATAGCGGCAGGAATGGCTACACCTTC | CASSQDSGRNGYTF | few | TRBJ1-2 | TRBV4-3 | .
TGTGCCAGCAGTGAGCCCCTCCAGACTAGCGGGAGGCCCTACAATGAGCAGTTCTTC | CASSEPLQTSGRPYNEQFF | . | TRBJ2-1 | TRBV2 | TRBD2
TGTGCCAGCAGCCCGAGACTAGCGGGGGGGGGAACAGATACGCAGTATTTT | CASSPRLAGGGTDTQYF | . | TRBJ2-3 | TRBV11-2 | TRBD2
TGCAGCGTTGAAGATCCTAGCGCGGGAGTAGATACGCAGTATTTT | CSVEDPSAGVDTQYF | few | TRBJ2-3 | TRBV29-1 | TRBD2
TGCGCCAGCAGCCGAGGACAGGTGAACACTGAAGCTTTCTTT | CASSRGQVNTEAFF | . | TRBJ1-1 | TRBV5-1 | TRBD1
TGTGCCAGCAGCGGCCTCAGGACAGCCTACGAGCAGTACTTC | CASSGLRTAYEQYF | . | TRBJ2-7 | TRBV28 | .
TGTGCCACCAGCGGATACAGGGTTTCAACTAATGAAAAACTGTTTTTT | CATSGYRVSTNEKLFF | . | TRBJ1-4 | TRBV15 | .
TGCGCCAGCAGCGTAGCCCCAGGGGCTGGGAATGAAAAACTGTTTTTT | CASSVAPGAGNEKLFF | few | TRBJ1-4 | TRBV5-1 | .
TGCGCCAGCAGCTTACCCGGGACAGGAGGATCACCCCTCCACTTT | CASSLPGTGGSPLHF | few | TRBJ1-6 | TRBV5-1 | TRBD1
TGTGCCAGTAGTACCGAGACAGGGGTAGGCAATCAGCCCCAGCATTTT | CASSTETGVGNQPQHF | few | TRBJ1-5 | TRBV19 | TRBD1
TGTGCCAGCAGTGAGGGCGGGGGAGACATTCAGTACTTC | CASSEGGGDIQYF | . | TRBJ2-4 | TRBV2 | TRBD2
TGTGCCAGCAGCGTAGAAGGGGTGAGTGGCTACACCTTC | CASSVEGVSGYTF | few | TRBJ1-2 | TRBV9 | .
TGTGCCAGCAGCTTAACAGGGGACACTGAAGCTTTCTTT | CASSLTGDTEAFF | . | TRBJ1-1 | TRBV6-5 | TRBD1
TGCAGCGTTGATCAGGGGCAAATTGGCTACACCTTC | CSVDQGQIGYTF | . | TRBJ1-2 | TRBV29-1 | .
TGCGCCAGCAGCCAAGATTGGGCCGAGAATGAAAAACTGTTTTTT | CASSQDWAENEKLFF | . | TRBJ1-4 | TRBV4-3 | .
TGTGCCAGCAGCTTACTAGCGGGAGGTTTGGACAATGAGCAGTTCTTC | CASSLLAGGLDNEQFF | . | TRBJ2-1 | TRBV7-6 | TRBD2